These 26 T cell receptor beta chains came from one sample sequenced in a study of regulatory T cells in long-lasting Graves disease. The authors built TCR beta libraries using iRepertoire HTBI primers and Arm-PCR of CDR3 regions. TCRdb processed the multiplex PCR reads anew with MiXCR; each CDR3 protein has one entry. Among 390,000 or so distinct CDR3 sequences, approximately 10% were seen once, and the ten largest hold approximately 20%. Time point: newly diagnosed GD, antithyroid drugs for less than 3 months. PBMC-derived RNA was used for the TCR library. These data were also filed under a second study, of T cells in Graves' hyperthyroidism and ophthalmopathy.

The source was peripheral blood mononuclear cells (PBMCs), collected at new diagnosis, from a patient treated with antithyroid drugs. The receptors derive from a woman between 18 and 29 years old with Graves disease.

In its sample, this clonotype was seen many times. The chain couples TRBV18 to TRBJ2-3, with 12 bases identical to TRBD2. Trimming took 4 bases from V and 6 from J; bases not matched to a gene: 8. The CDR3 loop spans 16 amino acids. Germline V lookup: CDR1 KGHSH, CDR2 LQKENI. CDR3 nucleotides: TGTGCCAGCTCACACCGACTAGCGGGGGATCGGGATACGCAGTATTTT. This sequence encodes CASSHRLAGDRDTQYF.

The chain employs TRBV6-1 and TRBJ1-2; 7 bases fit TRBD1. CDR1 and CDR2 (germline): MNHNS, SASEGT. J gave up 4 bases and V 5 bases, and 10 bases lay outside the gene matches. The CDR3 contains 15 residues. CDR3 sequence (DNA): TGTGCCAGCAGTCACACTCTCGAGGGGGCCTATGGCTACACCTTC. Translated: CASSHTLEGAYGYTF.

Ten or more counts support this clonotype. This rearrangement joins TRBV28 to TRBJ2-1; the match to TRBD2 covers 10 bases. The CDR3 runs to 15 residues. After removal of 7 bases from V and 5 bases from J, the junction contained 8 bases not matched to a gene. Germline CDR1 reads MDHEN; CDR2 reads SYDVKM. The CDR3 protein is CASTSPTSGNNEQFF. The CDR3 DNA reads as TGTGCCAGCACCTCCCCAACTAGCGGGAACAATGAGCAGTTCTTC.

The table lists this clonotype with many counts. V gene TRBV5-8 combines with J gene TRBJ2-2; D is undetermined. V lost 4 bases and J 5 bases, leaving 18 bases between the germline ends. Germline loops: CDR1 SGHTS, CDR2 YDEGEE. The CDR3 is 16 amino acids. In nucleotides, the CDR3 is TGTGCCAGCAGCCGAACCTGGGAATACGGGACCGGGGAGCTGTTTTTT. Encoded protein: CASSRTWEYGTGELFF.

This clonotype came up a few times. The chain has TRBV6-9 and TRBJ1-5; unclear D gene. Deletions cut 3 bases from V and 3 bases from J, with 15 bases between. Germline lookup yields CDR1 MNHGY and CDR2 SVAAGI. This CDR3 has 16 amino acids. CDR3 DNA: TGTGCCAGCAGTTACGAAGGCCTTACCCACAATCAGCCCCAGCATTTT. The encoded protein is CASSYEGLTHNQPQHF.

The chain has TRBV20-1 and TRBJ1-5; D unclear. Per the germline V gene, CDR1 is DFQATT and CDR2 is SNEGSKA (reference sequence). V was cut by 2 bases and J by 7 bases, with 18 bases left in between. This CDR3 comprises 15 residues. This chain's CDR3 is CSARPPDGRWQPQHF. In nucleotides, the CDR3 is TGCAGTGCTAGACCGCCGGACGGTCGATGGCAGCCCCAGCATTTT.

This clonotype has at least ten counts. The chain has TRBV20-1 and TRBJ1-1, with D perhaps TRBD1 (5 bases). Germline CDR1 DFQATT, CDR2 SNEGSKA (reference sequence). The germline V and J ends were trimmed by 2 bases and 4 bases, with 14 bases remaining between them. This CDR3 region has 14 residues. The CDR3 nucleotides are TGCAGTGCTAGAACGGGGGAAGGTCTCACTGAAGCTTTCTTT. This sequence encodes CSARTGEGLTEAFF.

This clonotype was counted at least ten times. The chain employs TRBV14 and TRBJ1-1; D unclear. The germline V gene encodes CDR1 SGHDN and CDR2 FVKESK. V was trimmed by 4 bases and J by 0 bases, leaving 15 bases between them. The CDR3 extends over 16 amino acids. The CDR3 sequence: CASSLDIGRVNTEAFF. Written as DNA, the CDR3 is TGTGCCAGCAGCCTAGACATTGGTAGGGTGAACACTGAAGCTTTCTTT.

This clonotype has at least ten counts. The chain joins TRBV11-2 to TRBJ2-7, with D perhaps matching TRBD2 (5 bases). Germline V gene lookup returns CDR1 SGHAT and CDR2 FQNNGV. V was shortened by 4 bases and J by 1 base, with 20 bases between the two germline ends. This CDR3 has 17 amino acids. The CDR3 DNA reads as TGTGCCAGCAGCTCCCAGGTACTAGTATACGCGTCCTACGAGCAGTACTTC. Amino acid sequence: CASSSQVLVYASYEQYF. Full variable domain (outside the CDR3, taken from reference TRBV11-2 and TRBJ2-7): EAGVAQSPRYKIIEKRQSVAFWCNPISGHATLYWYQQILGQGPKLLIQFQNNGVVDDSQLPKDRFSAERLKGVDSTLKIQPAKLEDSAVYLCASSSQVLVYASYEQYFGPGTRLTVT.

J is TRBJ2-5 and V is TRBV5-1; the D is unclear. The DNA end lines up better with TRBJ2-1; the J call may be wrong. Germline V CDR1 and CDR2: SGHRS, YFSETQ. CDR3 length equals 13 residues. DNA of the CDR3: TGCGCCAGCAGCTTGGGGCCAACTAATGAGCAGTTCTTC. This encodes CASSLGPTNEQFF.

In the case of this clonotype: A much larger clone lies one base from this, so it may be a read error. The chain has TRBV5-1 and TRBJ2-1; D is undetermined. Germline CDR1 SGHRS, CDR2 YFSETQ. The CDR3 runs to 15 residues. The CDR3 nucleotides are TGCGCCAGCAGCTTCGTTAACAGAAGATACAATGAGCAGTCCTTC. Translated, it gives CASSFVNRRYNEQSF.

This clonotype was counted at least ten times. The chain is built from TRBV20-1 and TRBJ1-2; 10 nucleotides agree with TRBD1. V lost 1 base, J lost 4 bases, and 9 bases stayed unmatched. This CDR3 spans 16 amino acids. The germline V gene encodes CDR1 DFQATT and CDR2 SNEGSKA (reference sequence). The CDR3 DNA sequence: TGCAGTGCTAGAGGGACAGGGGGTGAGCTCGGCTATGGCTACACCTTC. Amino acid sequence: CSARGTGGELGYGYTF.

The chain combines TRBV7-2 with TRBJ1-3; D gene uncertain. This CDR3 comprises 13 residues. V gave up 5 bases and J gave up 8 bases, with 13 bases separating them. The germline gives CDR1 SGHTA, CDR2 FQGNSA. CDR3 bases: TGTGCCAGCAGCGCCCGACTGACGGACACCATATATTTT. It is translated as CASSARLTDTIYF.

This chain uses TRBV20-1 with TRBJ1-6, with D hard to call. This CDR3 is 13 amino acids long. Germline CDR1 is DFQATT and CDR2 is SNEGSKA (reference sequence). V dropped 4 bases and J dropped 5 bases, with 9 bases sitting between them. CDR3 protein: CSATRTDNSPLHF. The CDR3 bases are TGCAGTGCTACCCGGACCGATAATTCACCCCTCCACTTT.

On this clonotype: Given a much more abundant clone one base away, this may be a read error. The chain employs TRBV28 and TRBJ2-1, with D possibly called TRBD1 or TRBD2 (5 bases each). The CDR3 covers 14 residues. Germline CDR1 and CDR2: MDHEN and SYDVKM. The CDR3 DNA is TGTGCCAGCAGTTTACCGGCAGGGAGAAATGGGCAGTTCTTC. It is translated as CASSLPAGRNGQFF.

This clonotype was recorded many times. The chain recombines TRBV3-1 with TRBJ2-5; no reliable D call. CDR1 is LGHDT, CDR2 YNNKEL, per germline (reference sequence). The V and J ends lost 1 base and 4 bases respectively, with 1 base between them. CDR3 size: 11 residues. The CDR3 reads CASSQAETQYF. Written as DNA, the CDR3 is TGTGCCAGCAGCCAAGCAGAGACCCAGTACTTC.

Many counts were recorded for this clonotype. The V and J genes are TRBV28 and TRBJ1-2; no reliable D call. Germline loops: CDR1 MDHEN, CDR2 SYDVKM. V was clipped by 5 bases and J by 4 bases, with 8 bases between them. The length of the CDR3 is 12 residues. CDR3 nucleotides: TGTGCCAGCAGTCCCTCCGCCTATGGCTACACCTTC. It encodes CASSPSAYGYTF.

This clonotype came up many times. The chain recombines TRBV27 with TRBJ1-2, with D uncertain. The V end was cut by 6 bases, the J end by 5 bases, with 19 bases between. Germline-derived CDR1 and CDR2 are MNHEY and SMNVEV (reference sequence). This CDR3 has 15 residues. This CDR3 reads CASRSQARGRYGYTF. In nucleotides, the CDR3 is TGTGCCAGCAGATCCCAGGCCCGCGGACGTTATGGCTACACCTTC.

This clonotype was counted many times. The chain employs TRBV7-3 and TRBJ2-7; D is undetermined. The CDR3 sequence is 13 residues long. V was trimmed by 2 bases and J by 3 bases, leaving 8 bases between them. CDR1 is SGHTA and CDR2 is FQGTGA in the germline V gene. The CDR3 coding sequence is TGTGCCAGCAGCTTAGAGGCACACTACGAGCAGTACTTC. This codes for CASSLEAHYEQYF.

This clonotype was detected ten times or more. The CDR3 DNA reads TGCAGCGTTGATCCCACCGGGACAGGTGCATTGGGAACCGGGGAGCTGTTTTTT. Protein sequence: CSVDPTGTGALGTGELFF. V gene TRBV29-1 combines with J gene TRBJ2-2, with 8 bases aligning to TRBD1. The CDR3 contains 18 residues. V shed 3 bases, J shed 5 bases, and the junction held 17 bases outside the gene matches. Germline CDR1 is SQVTM and CDR2 is ANQGSEA.

This clonotype has ten or more counts. This chain links TRBV18 with TRBJ2-5; D is uncertain. Trimming shortened V by 3 bases and J by 2 bases, and 16 bases separated the two germline ends. CDR1 and CDR2 (germline): KGHSH, LQKENI. CDR3 size: 16 residues. The CDR3 here is CASSPALPAWQETQYF. In DNA, the CDR3 is TGTGCCAGCTCACCGGCCTTGCCCGCGTGGCAAGAGACCCAGTACTTC.

As regards this clonotype: Because it lacks the conserved phenylalanine or tryptophan at the end, this CDR3 is likely a read error. Because the CDR3's place on the DNA is in doubt, the DNA is left out and the CDR3 is given as listed by TCRdb. The J gene is TRBJ2-1, the V gene TRBV6-1; TRBD2 is taken as the D call from the table, unchecked against the DNA. Inclusive of both ends, the CDR3 amounts to 12 amino acids. The V gene's germline CDR1 is MNHNS and CDR2 SASEGT. CDR3 region: CASSVKGLGPFV.

This sequence joins TRBV27 and TRBJ2-3; TRBD2 matches at 10 bases. This CDR3 is 17 amino acids long. The junction had 7 bases not matched to a gene; V was cut back by 3 bases and J by 1 base. The germline V gene has CDR1 MNHEY and CDR2 SMNVEV (reference sequence). CDR3 in amino acids: CASSFTVLAGGTDTQYF. The CDR3 DNA follows: TGTGCCAGCAGTTTCACAGTCCTAGCGGGGGGCACAGATACGCAGTATTTT.

The sample holds many counts of this clonotype. The genes are TRBV7-9 and TRBJ1-5; 8 bases map to TRBD1. The CDR3 is made up of 15 amino acids. J gave up 9 bases and V 5 bases, and 12 bases lay outside the gene matches. Germline CDR1 reads SEHNR; CDR2 reads FQNEAQ (reference sequence). In DNA form, the CDR3 reads TGTGCCAGCAGCCGTGGCGGGGACAGGAGGTCGCCCCAGCATTTT. Its translation: CASSRGGDRRSPQHF.

This clonotype occurred many times. Here the CDR3 reads CASSVVGQETQYF. CDR3 sequence (DNA): TGTGCCAGCAGCGTAGTAGGACAAGAGACCCAGTACTTC. V is TRBV9 and J is TRBJ2-5; unclear D gene. The CDR3 covers 13 residues. V was cut by 0 bases and J by 2 bases, with 5 bases left in between. CDR1 is SGDLS, CDR2 YYNGEE, per germline.

This clonotype was seen repeatedly, ten times or more. The V and J genes are TRBV7-9 and TRBJ2-3; D not certain. The germline V and J ends were trimmed by 7 bases and 0 bases, with 8 bases remaining between them. The CDR3 is made up of 13 amino acids. The germline V gene encodes CDR1 SEHNR and CDR2 FQNEAQ (reference sequence). The CDR3 DNA is TGTGCCAGCAACCGATTAAGCACAGATACGCAGTATTTT. This sequence encodes CASNRLSTDTQYF.